The 28 T cell receptor beta chains below come from one sample, sequenced in a study of OX40 agonist ivuxolimab in advanced cancers. Sequencing used immunoSEQ multiplex PCR; TCRdb keeps in-frame clones, though not all of them. The sample carries fewer than 95,000 clones, just over 90% recorded once. Sequences were derived from CD4+ or CD8+ T cells sorted from blood, sampled in a trial of the OX40 agonist ivuxolimab. The receptors come from an adult with an advanced solid tumor such as melanoma, head and neck, liver or kidney cancer.

V and J are TRBV7-3 and TRBJ2-1; 7 bases map to TRBD1. Germline assignment: CDR1 SGHTA and CDR2 FQGTGA. The CDR3 is 14 residues long. V was clipped by 5 bases and J by 7 bases; unmatched bases: 8. The CDR3 DNA sequence: TGTGCCAGCAGCCCCCAAGGGACAGTGAATGAGCAGTTCTTC. Translated: CASSPQGTVNEQFF.

CDR3 nucleotide sequence: TGCAGCGTACGACAGGAAGCGAACACCGGGGAGCTGTTTTTT. Translating it yields CSVRQEANTGELFF. The rearrangement uses TRBV29-1 and TRBJ2-2, with D perhaps matching TRBD1 (6 bases). The V gene lost 6 bases and the J gene lost 0 bases, with 11 bases spanning the gap. The CDR3 sequence is 14 residues long. Germline CDR1 is SQVTM and CDR2 is ANQGSEA.

This rearrangement joins TRBV28 to TRBJ1-2; TRBD1 might be the D (6 bases). The germline gives CDR1 MDHEN, CDR2 SYDVKM. The V end lost 6 bases, the J end lost 4 bases, and 18 bases lay between the germline ends. This CDR3 contains 15 residues. DNA for the CDR3: TGTGCCAGCAGATCCGGGCAGGGGACGATCTATGGCTACACCTTC. Translated: CASRSGQGTIYGYTF.

This clone was picked up one time. This chain connects TRBV5-4 to TRBJ2-7, with 10 bases identical to TRBD1. CDR3 length: 15 residues. V shed 4 bases and J 1 base; nucleotides not matched to a gene: 5. From germline, CDR1 is SGHNT and CDR2 YYREEE (reference sequence). The CDR3 nucleotides are TGTGCCAGCAGCCCCGGGACAGGGGCGTCCTACGAGCAGTACTTC. This translates into CASSPGTGASYEQYF.

In its sample, this clone was seen once. The chain is built from TRBV5-1 and TRBJ2-1; TRBD1 is a possible D gene (6 bases). The CDR3 is made up of 15 amino acids. V dropped 7 bases and J dropped 0 bases, with 14 bases sitting between them. Germline CDR1 reads SGHRS; CDR2 reads YFSETQ. Here the CDR3 reads CASGGGDSSYNEQFF. The DNA of the CDR3 is TGCGCCAGCGGGGGCGGCGATAGCTCCTACAATGAGCAGTTCTTC. The full variable domain, in which reference TRBV5-1 and TRBJ2-1 provide the parts outside the CDR3, is KAGVTQTPRYLIKTRGQQVTLSCSPISGHRSVSWYQQTPGQGLQFLFEYFSETQRNKGNFPGRFSGRQFSNSRSEMNVSTLELGDSALYLCASGGGDSSYNEQFFGPGTRLTVL.

V and J are TRBV5-4 and TRBJ1-1, with D maybe TRBD1 (6 bases). The CDR3 has 14 amino acids. Trimming pared 4 bases from V and 0 bases from J, leaving 10 bases between. Germline V gene sequence: CDR1 SGHNT, CDR2 YYREEE (reference sequence). CDR3 in amino acids: CASSPQGMNTEAFF. As DNA, the CDR3 is TGTGCCAGCAGCCCACAGGGAATGAACACTGAAGCTTTCTTT.

Only one count was recorded for this clone. This chain uses TRBV30 with TRBJ2-3; D gene unclear. From germline, CDR1 is GTSNPN and CDR2 SVGIG (reference sequence). V was trimmed by 4 bases and J by 2 bases, leaving 13 bases between them. The CDR3 is 14 residues long. The CDR3 is CAWTGPRYTDTQYF. As DNA, the CDR3 is TGTGCCTGGACGGGCCCCCGCTACACAGATACGCAGTATTTT.

The V call is TRBV28, the J call TRBJ2-7; no clear D gene. With 2 bases removed from V and 0 bases from J, the gap between germline ends came to 2 bases. Germline-derived CDR1 and CDR2 are MDHEN and SYDVKM. CDR3 length: 12 amino acids. The CDR3 sequence: CASSLVSYEQYF. In DNA form, the CDR3 reads TGTGCCAGCAGTTTAGTCTCCTACGAGCAGTACTTC.

The V and J genes are TRBV29-1 and TRBJ2-3; TRBD1 might be the D (6 bases). CDR3 length equals 17 residues. Trimming shortened V by 8 bases and J by 2 bases, and 26 bases separated the two germline ends. CDR1 SQVTM and CDR2 ANQGSEA come from the germline V gene. The CDR3 DNA sequence: TGCAGCCTTCTTCCAGGGGCCGACACGACGCTCACAGATACGCAGTATTTT. This encodes CSLLPGADTTLTDTQYF.

This chain uses TRBV28 with TRBJ2-7; no firm D call. The V and J ends lost 4 bases and 4 bases respectively, with 5 bases between them. In germline, CDR1 is MDHEN, CDR2 SYDVKM. The CDR3 length is 11 residues. CDR3 in DNA: TGTGCCAGCAGTTCAATTTACGAGCAGTACTTC. It translates to CASSSIYEQYF. The full variable domain, its missing parts supplied by reference TRBV28 and TRBJ2-7, is DVKVTQSSRYLVKRTGEKVFLECVQDMDHENMFWYRQDPGLGLRLIYFSYDVKMKEKGDIPEGYSVSREKKERFSLILESASTNQTSMYLCASSSIYEQYFGPGTRLTVT.

In DNA, the CDR3 is TGTGCCAGCAGCTTAGATGGGGGGGCTTCTGGCTACACCTTC. The encoded protein is CASSLDGGASGYTF. This chain links TRBV7-8 with TRBJ1-2; TRBD1 is a possible D gene (6 bases). Trimming removed 1 base at V and 7 bases at J, with 13 bases between. The CDR3 has 14 residues. The germline V gene has CDR1 SGHVS and CDR2 FQNEAQ.

The J gene is TRBJ2-5, the V gene TRBV11-2; 10 bases map to TRBD1. The closer fit of TRBJ2-7 to the DNA end suggests the J call may be wrong. Germline V lookup: CDR1 SGHAT, CDR2 FQNNGV. The CDR3 spans 13 residues. The CDR3 bases are TGTGCCAGCAGCTTAAGGACAGGGGGCGAGCAGTACTTC. It yields the protein CASSLRTGGEQYF.

V usage is TRBV28 and J usage is TRBJ2-7, with 9 positions matching TRBD2. This CDR3 has 14 residues. Trimming took 7 bases from V and 0 from J; bases not matched to a gene: 4. Germline CDR1 and CDR2: MDHEN and SYDVKM. The chain's CDR3 is CASKGGGGSYEQYF. CDR3 coding DNA: TGTGCCAGCAAGGGCGGGGGGGGCTCCTACGAGCAGTACTTC.

V usage is TRBV28 and J usage is TRBJ1-6; D may be TRBD1 (6 bases). The CDR3 has 15 residues. Germline CDR1 reads MDHEN; CDR2 reads SYDVKM. V was trimmed by 6 bases and J by 5 bases, leaving 14 bases between them. CDR3 nucleotides: TGTGCCAGCAGAATGGGGGGGCCAAATAATTCACCCCTCCACTTT. Translation gives CASRMGGPNNSPLHF. The full variable domain, its missing parts supplied by reference TRBV28 and TRBJ1-6, is DVKVTQSSRYLVKRTGEKVFLECVQDMDHENMFWYRQDPGLGLRLIYFSYDVKMKEKGDIPEGYSVSREKKERFSLILESASTNQTSMYLCASRMGGPNNSPLHFGNGTRLTVT.

This clone was observed a single time. The chain joins TRBV7-7 to TRBJ2-1, with a tentative D call TRBD2 (5 bases). The ends were cut back, 5 bases at V and 6 bases at J, with 20 bases in the middle. The CDR3 is 16 amino acids. The V gene's germline CDR1 is SSHAT and CDR2 FNYEAQ (reference sequence). In DNA form, the CDR3 reads TGTGCCAGCAGCCCCACCATGGAGCGGACGGCCAATGAGCAGTTCTTC. Its translation: CASSPTMERTANEQFF.

This chain uses TRBV2 with TRBJ1-5; D is uncertain. The CDR3 sequence is 12 residues long. Per the germline V gene, CDR1 is SNHLY and CDR2 is FYNNEI. Trimming stripped 11 bases from V and 2 bases from J, with 10 bases between. CDR3 in DNA: TGTGCCCGTCGGCCTGGCAATCAGCCCCAGCATTTT. This translates into CARRPGNQPQHF. The whole variable domain, filled in from reference TRBV2 and TRBJ1-5, reads EPEVTQTPSHQVTQMGQEVILRCVPISNHLYFYWYRQILGQKVEFLVSFYNNEISEKSEIFDDQFSVERPDGSNFTLKIRSTKLEDSAMYFCARRPGNQPQHFGDGTRLSIL.

V and J are TRBV10-3 and TRBJ2-3; D is tentatively TRBD1 or TRBD2 (5 bases each). The CDR3 is made up of 12 amino acids. Germline-derived CDR1 and CDR2 are ENHRY and SYGVKD. V was cut by 10 bases and J by 0 bases, with 8 bases left in between. For the CDR3, the DNA is TGTGCCACAAGGGACAGCACAGATACGCAGTATTTT. Its protein is CATRDSTDTQYF.

This clone has a handful of counts. The genes are TRBV7-9 and TRBJ2-2; D is uncertain. Trimming took off 1 base at V and 5 bases at J, with 8 bases between the two ends. CDR3 length equals 14 residues. CDR1 SEHNR and CDR2 FQNEAQ come from the germline V gene (reference sequence). The CDR3 bases are TGTGCCAGCAGCTTAGGGGTGCGGACCGGGGAGCTGTTTTTT. Translation: CASSLGVRTGELFF.

This chain connects TRBV19 to TRBJ2-1, with 7 bases that match TRBD1. CDR1 LNHDA and CDR2 SQIVND come from the germline V gene (reference sequence). Trimming removed 3 bases from V and 6 bases from J; junction bases left unmatched: 11. The CDR3 is 16 amino acids. The CDR3 DNA reads TGTGCCAGTAGTATCACCACCGCGACAGGGCGCAATGAGCAGTTCTTC. Encoded protein: CASSITTATGRNEQFF.

V gene TRBV13 combines with J gene TRBJ2-7; D could derive from TRBD1 or TRBD2 (5 bases each). The CDR3 extends over 15 amino acids. Germline CDR1 PRHDT, CDR2 FYEKMQ (reference sequence). V dropped 4 bases and J dropped 3 bases, with 16 bases sitting between them. CDR3 nucleotides: TGTGCCAGCAGCTGGGCCGGGAAGGGGCTCTACGAGCAGTACTTC. Amino acid sequence: CASSWAGKGLYEQYF. The variable domain in full, completed from reference TRBV13 and TRBJ2-7, reads AAGVIQSPRHLIKEKRETATLKCYPIPRHDTVYWYQQGPGQDPQFLISFYEKMQSDKGSIPDRFSAQQFSDYHSELNMSSLELGDSALYFCASSWAGKGLYEQYFGPGTRLTVT.

The chain recombines TRBV7-3 with TRBJ2-5; no reliable D call. The V end was cut by 5 bases, the J end by 2 bases, with 12 bases between. The germline CDR1 and CDR2 sequences are SGHTA and FQGTGA. The CDR3 sequence is 14 residues long. The chain's CDR3 is CASSRAAVQETQYF. In DNA form, the CDR3 reads TGTGCCAGCAGCCGGGCAGCAGTTCAAGAGACCCAGTACTTC.

J is TRBJ2-1 and V is TRBV4-2, with 7 bases fitting TRBD2. Trimming at V came to 0 bases and at J to 7 bases, leaving 3 bases not matched to a gene. The CDR3 consists of 14 residues. The V gene's germline CDR1 is LGHNA and CDR2 YNFKEQ. This CDR3 reads CASSQEGGWNEQFF. In DNA form, the CDR3 reads TGTGCCAGCAGCCAAGAGGGGGGGTGGAATGAGCAGTTCTTC.

The rearrangement uses TRBV27 and TRBJ2-3; 14 bases align to TRBD2. Germline CDR1 reads MNHEY; CDR2 reads SMNVEV (reference sequence). This CDR3 has 15 amino acids. The V segment lost 9 bases and the J segment 8 bases; nucleotides outside the gene matches: 10. The CDR3 region is CASSGTSGSEGTQYF. The CDR3 bases are TGTGCCAGTTCCGGGACTAGCGGGAGCGAAGGTACGCAGTATTTT.

The chain is built from TRBV11-3 and TRBJ2-2; maybe TRBD2 (6 bases). CDR3 length equals 15 residues. Germline-derived CDR1 and CDR2 are SGHNT and YENEEA. Deletions cut 7 bases from V and 5 bases from J, with 17 bases between. Written as DNA, the CDR3 is TGTGCCAGCACTTCTCCCCAGGAGGGGACCGGGGAGCTGTTTTTT. Amino acid sequence: CASTSPQEGTGELFF.

The J gene is TRBJ1-2, the V gene TRBV19; TRBD1 matches at 7 bases. Per germline, CDR1 LNHDA and CDR2 SQIVND (reference sequence). The CDR3 runs 13 residues. The J segment lost 8 bases and the V segment lost 8 bases, leaving 11 bases of the junction unmatched. As DNA, the CDR3 is TGTGCCAGTCACACAGGGGAGTCTATCGGCTACACCTTC. As protein: CASHTGESIGYTF.

V and J are TRBV18 and TRBJ2-5, with unresolved D. Per germline, CDR1 KGHSH and CDR2 LQKENI. The CDR3 covers 12 residues. Trimming left V 5 bases short and J 1 base short, with 5 bases between. The CDR3 DNA follows: TGTGCCAGCTCAAAGGGCCAAGAGACCCAGTACTTC. This translates into CASSKGQETQYF.

The chain has TRBV2 and TRBJ2-2; 12 bases align to TRBD2. J gave up 2 bases and V 5 bases, and 6 bases lay outside the gene matches. The CDR3 length is 17 residues. Germline V gene data show CDR1 as SNHLY and CDR2 as FYNNEI. DNA of the CDR3: TGTGCCAGCAGTACCCTAGCGGGAGGGGTAAACACCGGGGAGCTGTTTTTT. Protein sequence: CASSTLAGGVNTGELFF.

The rearrangement links TRBV28 to TRBJ2-7; TRBD1 matches 11 bases. The CDR3 totals 13 residues. Losses at the gene ends were 10 bases for V and 4 bases for J; bases not matched to a gene: 6. Germline CDR1 and CDR2: MDHEN and SYDVKM. The CDR3 spells CATRGQGDYEQYF. In DNA, the CDR3 is TGTGCCACCAGGGGACAGGGGGATTACGAGCAGTACTTC.